The 29 T cell receptor beta chains below come from one sample, sequenced in a study of identical twins. TCRdb analysed the 5' RACE reads with MiXCR anew, one entry per CDR3 protein. This table has about 660,000 distinct CDR3 sequences, 8.6% appearing once. These data were also reused for a study on yellow fever vaccine responses in identical twins.

Source material: PBMCs. The receptors shown here come from a woman between 18 and 30 years old in good health.

This clonotype was seen repeatedly, ten times or more. The rearrangement uses TRBV3-1 and TRBJ1-4, with D unresolved. Germline assignment: CDR1 LGHDT and CDR2 YNNKEL (reference sequence). This CDR3 spans 16 amino acids. Trimming removed 1 base from V and 5 bases from J, with 14 bases in between. CDR3 loop: CASSQGVGSTNEKLFF. The CDR3 bases are TGTGCCAGCAGCCAAGGAGTTGGCAGCACAAATGAAAAACTGTTTTTT.

This clonotype has a handful of counts. The rearrangement uses TRBV5-1 and TRBJ2-3; 8 nucleotides align to TRBD2. The CDR3 loop spans 14 amino acids. Per germline, CDR1 SGHRS and CDR2 YFSETQ. V shed 5 bases, J shed 5 bases, and the junction held 7 bases outside the gene matches. The CDR3 nucleotides read TGCGCCAGCAGAGTAGGACTAGCAGTAGATACGCAGTATTTT. This encodes CASRVGLAVDTQYF.

This clonotype was seen more than once but under ten times. The V and J genes are TRBV20-1 and TRBJ2-5, with 7 bases fitting TRBD1. The V segment lost 3 bases and the J segment 2 bases; nucleotides outside the gene matches: 12. This CDR3 is 16 amino acids long. Looked up from germline, CDR1 is DFQATT and CDR2 is SNEGSKA (reference sequence). CDR3 in amino acids: CSASPNLSDRQETQYF. In DNA, the CDR3 is TGCAGTGCTAGCCCCAATTTATCGGACAGGCAAGAGACCCAGTACTTC.

This clonotype was seen at least ten times. The chain uses TRBV20-1 and TRBJ2-1; no clear D. The CDR3 is 12 residues long. The germline V gene has CDR1 DFQATT and CDR2 SNEGSKA (reference sequence). This chain's CDR3 is CRVYRSYNEQFF. The CDR3 DNA reads TGCAGGGTTTATAGGTCCTACAATGAGCAGTTCTTC.

CDR3 bases: TGTGCCAGCAGCCCCCGCCGCGGGGTTTGGGAGACCCAGTACTTC. Amino acid sequence: CASSPRRGVWETQYF. The J gene is TRBJ2-5, the V gene TRBV3-1; D perhaps matches TRBD2 (6 bases). The V gene lost 4 bases and the J gene lost 5 bases, with 17 bases spanning the gap. The CDR3 consists of 15 residues. Germline CDR1 LGHDT, CDR2 YNNKEL (reference sequence).

The DNA for the CDR3 is TGTGCCAGCGCTCAAAGGGGTCCCAACGAGCAGTACTTC. Translating it yields CASAQRGPNEQYF. The genes are TRBV5-5 and TRBJ2-7; TRBD1 might be the D (5 bases). Germline CDR1 is SGHKS and CDR2 is YYEKEE (reference sequence). The CDR3 extends over 13 amino acids. The V end was cut by 7 bases, the J end by 5 bases, with 16 bases between.

This clonotype has a count of ten or more. The rearrangement joins TRBV12-3 or TRBV12-4 to TRBJ1-2; 12 nucleotides agree with TRBD1. With V trimmed by 6 bases and J by 7 bases, 9 bases remained unmatched. CDR3 size: 15 residues. CDR3: CASSLGGQGAFGYTF. CDR3 in DNA: TGTGCCAGCAGCCTAGGGGGACAGGGGGCGTTTGGCTACACCTTC.

The CDR3 DNA reads as TGTGCCAGCCTCGTCGGGGGAACCCGAAGTGAAGCTTTCTTT. Amino acids: CASLVGGTRSEAFF. This chain uses TRBV2 with TRBJ1-1; D possibly corresponds to TRBD1 (5 bases). V dropped 8 bases and J dropped 7 bases, with 20 bases sitting between them. There are 14 residues in the CDR3. CDR1 is SNHLY and CDR2 is FYNNEI in the germline V gene.

This clonotype was recorded a few times. The chain is built from TRBV21-1 and TRBJ2-7. TRBV21-1 is reported as a pseudogene. The CDR3 length is 12 residues. The CDR3 protein is CASSKEFYEQYF. In DNA form, the CDR3 reads TGTGCCAGCAGCAAAGAGTTCTACGAGCAGTACTTC.

The rearrangement links TRBV4-1 to TRBJ2-3; D is uncertain. V lost 3 bases and J 1 base, leaving 8 bases between the germline ends. Looked up from germline, CDR1 is MGHRA and CDR2 is YSYEKL. The CDR3 sequence is 14 residues long. CDR3 residues: CASSHVGGTDTQYF. Here the CDR3 DNA reads TGCGCCAGCAGCCATGTTGGGGGCACAGATACGCAGTATTTT.

This clonotype has at least ten counts. The rearrangement links TRBV28 to TRBJ1-1; D gene ambiguous. V gave up 2 bases and J gave up 4 bases, with 8 bases separating them. Germline CDR1 MDHEN, CDR2 SYDVKM. The CDR3 is 13 residues long. The CDR3 region is CASSLQISTEAFF. The DNA for the CDR3 is TGTGCCAGCAGTTTACAGATTAGCACTGAAGCTTTCTTT. Drawing the rest from reference TRBV28 and TRBJ1-1, the complete variable domain is DVKVTQSSRYLVKRTGEKVFLECVQDMDHENMFWYRQDPGLGLRLIYFSYDVKMKEKGDIPEGYSVSREKKERFSLILESASTNQTSMYLCASSLQISTEAFFGQGTRLTVV.

This clonotype was counted between two and nine times. The V and J genes are TRBV6-1 and TRBJ2-7; D is ambiguous. CDR1 and CDR2 from the germline V gene are MNHNS and SASEGT. V lost 8 bases, J lost 0 bases, and 14 bases lay in between. CDR3 length: 14 amino acids. The CDR3 spells CASAKRRNSYEQYF. CDR3 nucleotides: TGTGCCAGCGCCAAAAGACGTAACTCCTACGAGCAGTACTTC.

The J gene is TRBJ2-1, the V gene TRBV5-4, with TRBD2 matching 9 bases. CDR3 length: 20 residues. V lost 2 bases and J lost 0; bases outside the gene matches: 15. Germline assignment: CDR1 SGHNT and CDR2 YYREEE (reference sequence). The CDR3 DNA reads as TGTGCCAGCAGCTTAAGGGGTGAACACTTAGCGGGAGCCTCCTACAATGAGCAGTTCTTC. It is translated as CASSLRGEHLAGASYNEQFF.

Only a few counts were recorded for this clonotype. The V gene is TRBV7-9, the J gene TRBJ2-3, with a possible D match to TRBD2 (6 bases). Per the germline V gene, CDR1 is SEHNR and CDR2 is FQNEAQ (reference sequence). This CDR3 spans 14 amino acids. Trimming left V 8 bases short and J 2 bases short, with 14 bases between. This chain's CDR3 is CASGDSGPTDTQYF. The CDR3 DNA sequence: TGTGCCAGCGGGGATAGCGGACCCACAGATACGCAGTATTTT.

The sample holds many counts of this clonotype. The J gene is TRBJ2-3, the V gene TRBV12-3 or TRBV12-4, with TRBD1 matching 9 bases. Trimming took 8 bases from V and 0 from J; bases not matched to a gene: 9. CDR3 length equals 16 residues. The chain's CDR3 is CASGPGQGLSTDTQYF. The CDR3 nucleotides are TGTGCCAGCGGCCCGGGACAGGGCCTTAGCACAGATACGCAGTATTTT.

Many counts were recorded for this clonotype. The chain couples TRBV7-9 to TRBJ1-1, with 9 bases matching TRBD1. Losses at the gene ends were 5 bases for V and 1 base for J; bases not matched to a gene: 11. Germline assignment: CDR1 SEHNR and CDR2 FQNEAQ (reference sequence). The CDR3 runs to 17 residues. DNA of the CDR3: TGTGCCAGCAGCCACAACAGGGGGCAAACCCAGAACACTGAAGCTTTCTTT. This encodes CASSHNRGQTQNTEAFF.

The chain links TRBV6-1 to TRBJ2-1; D uncertain. V lost 2 bases and J 10 bases, leaving 9 bases between the germline ends. CDR3 size: 12 residues. Germline V gives CDR1 MNHNS, CDR2 SASEGT. The CDR3 nucleotides read TGTGCCAGCAGTGAATTGTATGTAGAGCAGTTCTTC. This translates into CASSELYVEQFF.

This clonotype was found a few times. The J gene is TRBJ2-2, the V gene TRBV4-1; possibly TRBD1 for D (5 bases). V was trimmed by 1 base and J by 1 base, leaving 7 bases between them. Germline V gene sequence: CDR1 MGHRA, CDR2 YSYEKL. This CDR3 comprises 15 residues. CDR3 in amino acids: CASSQGGQNTGELFF. DNA for the CDR3: TGCGCCAGCAGCCAAGGCGGACAGAACACCGGGGAGCTGTTTTTT.

CDR3 bases: TGTGCCTGCACCCCGCAGGGCCCTTATACGCAGTATTTT. Translation gives CACTPQGPYTQYF. The gene calls are TRBV3-1 and TRBJ2-3; D perhaps matches TRBD1 (5 bases). The ends were cut back, 11 bases at V and 7 bases at J, with 19 bases in the middle. This CDR3 is built from 13 residues. Germline V gives CDR1 LGHDT, CDR2 YNNKEL (reference sequence).

The V and J genes are TRBV11-3 and TRBJ1-1; 10 bases fit TRBD1. This CDR3 spans 18 amino acids. From germline, CDR1 is SGHNT and CDR2 YENEEA. V gave up 4 bases and J gave up 0 bases; unmatched junction bases: 11. The CDR3 is CASSWQYRDRGMNTEAFF. The CDR3 DNA reads as TGTGCCAGCAGCTGGCAATATCGGGACAGGGGCATGAACACTGAAGCTTTCTTT.

This clonotype was seen a handful of times. The chain links TRBV5-6 to TRBJ2-1; the match to TRBD2 covers 11 bases. The CDR3 spans 16 residues. Germline lookup yields CDR1 SGHDT and CDR2 YYEEEE. J lost 4 bases, V lost 2 bases, and 5 bases had no gene match. The CDR3 DNA sequence: TGTGCCAGCAGCTTCAATCTAGCGGGAGGATACAATGAGCAGTTCTTC. Protein: CASSFNLAGGYNEQFF.

This clonotype was observed a handful of times. This chain uses TRBV15 with TRBJ2-2; D gene unclear. Germline assignment: CDR1 LNHNV and CDR2 YYDKDF (reference sequence). The V end was cut by 0 bases, the J end by 3 bases, with 8 bases between. The CDR3 is 15 residues long. CDR3 sequence (DNA): TGTGCCACCAGCAGAGACGATCGGGACACCGGGGAGCTGTTTTTT. Translated: CATSRDDRDTGELFF.

This clonotype was counted a few times. This chain connects TRBV20-1 to TRBJ2-1; maybe TRBD2 (6 bases). V shed 0 bases and J shed 4 bases, with 22 bases lying between them. Germline V gives CDR1 DFQATT, CDR2 SNEGSKA (reference sequence). This CDR3 has 18 amino acids. CDR3 amino acids: CSARDGKNGGQGYNEQFF. The CDR3 region has the DNA TGCAGTGCTAGAGATGGGAAAAACGGAGGGCAGGGATACAATGAGCAGTTCTTC.

This clonotype was observed a handful of times. The rearrangement links TRBV20-1 to TRBJ2-3; 8 bases agree with TRBD2. After removal of 4 bases from V and 2 bases from J, the junction contained 5 bases not matched to a gene. CDR3 length equals 14 residues. Looked up from germline, CDR1 is DFQATT and CDR2 is SNEGSKA (reference sequence). CDR3 protein: CSAKMGLVTDTQYF. In nucleotides, the CDR3 is TGCAGTGCTAAGATGGGACTAGTCACAGATACGCAGTATTTT.

In its sample, this clonotype was seen many times. J is TRBJ2-7 and V is TRBV12-3 or TRBV12-4, with D possibly TRBD2 on 5 matching bases. V was pared by 1 base and J by 6 bases, with 22 bases between. The CDR3 is 17 amino acids. The CDR3 here is CASSLGFPAVRRSEQYF. The DNA of the CDR3 is TGTGCCAGCAGTTTAGGTTTTCCGGCGGTAAGGAGGTCCGAGCAGTACTTC.

A few counts support this clonotype. V is TRBV3-1 and J is TRBJ2-3, with D unresolved. Germline V gene sequence: CDR1 LGHDT, CDR2 YNNKEL (reference sequence). The CDR3 spans 15 residues. Deletions cut 0 bases from V and 4 bases from J, with 11 bases between. Here the CDR3 DNA reads TGTGCCAGCAGCCAAGATTTCGCGATGCCAGATACGCAGTATTTT. Amino acid sequence: CASSQDFAMPDTQYF.

In this sample, this clonotype turned up a few times. The V call is TRBV5-1, the J call TRBJ1-4; D remains unclear. This CDR3 region has 16 residues. Germline values: CDR1 SGHRS, CDR2 YFSETQ. The V end was cut by 4 bases, the J end by 0 bases, with 13 bases between. Written as DNA, the CDR3 is TGCGCCAGCAGCGGGAATCGAAGGTCAACTAATGAAAAACTGTTTTTT. Translating it yields CASSGNRRSTNEKLFF.

This clonotype was recorded a few times. The rearrangement uses TRBV6-4 and TRBJ1-2; 7 bases agree with TRBD1. Germline V CDR1 and CDR2: MRHNA, SNTAGT. V was clipped by 7 bases and J by 2 bases; unmatched bases: 10. This CDR3 is 15 amino acids long. The chain's CDR3 is CASKRNGQDNYGYTF. The CDR3 DNA sequence: TGTGCCAGCAAAAGAAACGGACAGGACAACTATGGCTACACCTTC.

The rearrangement uses TRBV9 and TRBJ2-5; 9 bases match TRBD1. This CDR3 is 15 amino acids long. CDR1 is SGDLS, CDR2 YYNGEE, per germline. J was trimmed by 5 bases and V by 2 bases; bases with no gene match: 7. CDR3 loop: CASSVKTGGYETQYF. For the CDR3, the DNA is TGTGCCAGCAGCGTGAAGACAGGGGGTTATGAGACCCAGTACTTC.